Detailed here is one T cell receptor (beta chain). What it binds is not known. Sequencing used immunoSEQ multiplex PCR; TCRdb keeps in-frame clones, though not all of them. The table shows about 150,000 clones, with about 81% occurring only once. Every patient experienced relapse after autologous stem cell transplantation, and brentuximab vedotin exposure varied. This sample is part of a study of PD-1 blockade in classical Hodgkin lymphoma. V shed 4 bases and J 4 bases; nucleotides not matched to a gene: 10. This CDR3 has 16 amino acids. CDR1 MNHNS and CDR2 SASEGT come from the germline V gene. Study-level points and caveats: CD4+ TCR diversity rose significantly by C4D1, and CD8+ TCR diversity did not. With respect to the repertoire differences, their causes, possibly disease activity or prior therapy, remain undefined. Patients who initiated nivolumab within 1 year of ASCT were excluded. Baseline diversity was lower in partial responders and progressors than complete responders.

Sequencing used peripheral blood mononuclear cells (PBMCs), obtained before the second cycle of nivolumab. The chain recombines TRBV6-1 with TRBJ2-3, with 8 bases that match TRBD1. This sequence originates from a human donor with classical Hodgkin lymphoma. CDR3 loop: CASSAYRGKNSDTQYF. CDR3 sequence (DNA): TGTGCCAGCAGTGCGTACAGGGGGAAAAACTCAGATACGCAGTATTTT.